This T cell receptor (beta chain) was profiled in a study of shared clonotypes between healthy human individuals. Template for every sorted-subset replicate PCR totaled around 200 ng DNA, roughly 30,000 T cell genomes. Assay: immunoSEQ multiplex PCR; the TCRdb copy retains only in-frame clones and omits some. In the table there are 2 million to 3 million clones, 90% to 95% of which are singletons. General observations from the study: Estimated richness values were generally larger in naive subsets than in memory subsets.

A split of CD4+ cells into CD45RA+ naive and CD45RA-negative memory subsets was performed. To note about this clone: Its specificity is not known.

This clonotype was obtained from a man younger than 35 in good health. Some clones in this sample may be carry-over from other donors' samples. The sequencing sample was made of naive CD4+ T cells from PBMCs. The subset denotes: CD45RA+ positively selected.

Here the CDR3 DNA reads TGTGCCAGCAACAGACAGGGCCCCAGGTCACCCCTCCACTTT. This codes for CASNRQGPRSPLHF. The J gene is TRBJ1-6, the V gene TRBV5-6; TRBD1 aligns across 7 bases. With 6 bases clipped from V and 10 bases from J, the junction kept 10 bases outside the gene matches. CDR3 length equals 14 residues. The germline gives CDR1 SGHDT, CDR2 YYEEEE. The full variable domain, in which reference TRBV5-6 and TRBJ1-6 provide the parts outside the CDR3, is DAGVTQSPTHLIKTRGQQVTLRCSPKSGHDTVSWYQQALGQGPQFIFQYYEEEERQRGNFPDRFSGHQFPNYSSELNVNALLLGDSALYLCASNRQGPRSPLHFGNGTRLTVT.